Presented here are 13 T cell receptor beta chains from one specimen sequenced in a study of shared clonotypes between healthy human individuals (dated by TCRdb to between 2020 and 2021). CD8 naive samples were CD45RO-negative cells positively selected for CCR7, giving a CD45RA+CCR7+ population that excluded TemRA cells. Preparation of the library involved the immunoSEQ multiplex PCR assay. Drawn from immuneACCESS, this table holds only the in-frame rearrangements with V and J called that TCRdb kept. Clones are partly lost; checked studies trace under half to an unresolved V gene and leave the rest unexplained. This sample lists about 680,000 clones; about 90% were detected once. Roughly 22% of the sample goes to the ten largest clones. Material for sequencing was naive CD8+ T cells sorted from blood. This specimen's cell subset or site label, interpreted: CD45RA+CCR7+. These receptors were obtained from a man aged 25 to 40 in good health.

The V and J genes are TRBV7-2 and TRBJ2-3; D may match TRBD1 or TRBD2 (6 bases each). The CDR3 has 18 amino acids. In germline, CDR1 is SGHTA, CDR2 FQGNSA. Trimming stripped 1 base from V and 4 bases from J, with 21 bases between. The CDR3 nucleotides read TGTGCCAGCAGCTTAGAAGTCGACCCGGGGGCAATCCCAGATACGCAGTATTTT. It is translated as CASSLEVDPGAIPDTQYF.

The chain employs TRBV19 and TRBJ2-1; D possibly matches TRBD1 or TRBD2 (6 bases each). Germline values: CDR1 LNHDA, CDR2 SQIVND (reference sequence). CDR3 length: 16 residues. The ends were cut back, 1 base at V and 2 bases at J, with 12 bases in the middle. The CDR3 sequence: CASSIAGGGPYNEQFF. CDR3 nucleotides: TGTGCCAGTAGTATAGCCGGAGGGGGGCCCTACAATGAGCAGTTCTTC.

The V and J genes are TRBV19 and TRBJ2-3, with D perhaps being TRBD1 or TRBD2 (5 bases each). The CDR3 has 15 amino acids. The V gene lost 3 bases and the J gene lost 2 bases, with 12 bases spanning the gap. The germline V gene has CDR1 LNHDA and CDR2 SQIVND (reference sequence). CDR3 residues: CASSIYGGYTDTQYF. Written as DNA, the CDR3 is TGTGCCAGTAGTATTTATGGGGGATACACAGATACGCAGTATTTT.

With respect to this clone: A read error likely explains this, since a far larger clone differs by one base. The V call is TRBV13, the J call TRBJ1-2; no clear D. The CDR3 is 12 residues long. Trimming removed 1 base at V and 2 bases at J, with 2 bases between. CDR1 is PRHDT and CDR2 is FYEKMQ in the germline V gene (reference sequence). The CDR3 DNA is TGTGCCAGCAGCTTAGCCAACTATGGCTACACCTTC. Translated: CASSLANYGYTF.

CDR3 in amino acids: CASSLSHTLRDQPQHF. The CDR3 coding sequence is TGTGCCAGCAGTTTATCTCACACCCTCCGGGATCAGCCCCAGCATTTT. The gene calls are TRBV27 and TRBJ1-5; D unclear. Trimming shortened V by 0 bases and J by 5 bases, and 14 bases separated the two germline ends. The germline V gene has CDR1 MNHEY and CDR2 SMNVEV (reference sequence). The CDR3 is made up of 16 amino acids.

The CDR3 DNA reads as TGTGCCAGCAGTTTATCGCAAATTTCAGGGGTCGTCACGAACGAGCAGTACTTC. Translated, it gives CASSLSQISGVVTNEQYF. The chain couples TRBV27 to TRBJ2-7, with D tentatively TRBD1 (6 bases). V dropped 0 bases and J dropped 5 bases, with 23 bases sitting between them. Germline lookup yields CDR1 MNHEY and CDR2 SMNVEV (reference sequence). The CDR3 runs to 18 residues.

To note about this clone: This CDR3 is also generated by other DNA sequences in the sample. This chain connects TRBV7-9 to TRBJ2-1, with D unclear. The CDR3 totals 13 residues. Per germline, CDR1 SEHNR and CDR2 FQNEAQ (reference sequence). V was clipped by 1 base and J by 3 bases, with 4 bases between them. The CDR3 nucleotides are TGTGCCAGCAGCTTAGGCAACTACAATGAGCAGTTCTTC. It translates to CASSLGNYNEQFF.

This clone was seen only once. At one end, the junction sequence differs from germline, possibly due to a read error. Other DNA sequences in this specimen translate into the identical CDR3. The chain couples TRBV7-9 to TRBJ2-1; D not resolved. Germline V gene data show CDR1 as SEHNR and CDR2 as FQNEAQ (reference sequence). The CDR3 covers 15 residues. CDR3 in DNA: TGTGCTAGCAGTTTGAGTGGGATGTTAGAAAATGAGCAGTTCTTC. It specifies CASSLSGMLENEQFF.

The CDR3 sequence: CASGLVAGVSYNEQFF. CDR3 sequence (DNA): TGTGCTAGTGGTTTGGTAGCGGGAGTGTCCTACAATGAGCAGTTCTTC. The chain recombines TRBV12-5 with TRBJ2-1, with 8 bases aligning to TRBD2. The CDR3 sequence is 16 residues long. V shed 0 bases, J shed 1 base, and the junction held 2 bases outside the gene matches. Per the germline V gene, CDR1 is LGHNT and CDR2 is FRNRAP. The full variable domain, with the rest looked up from reference TRBV12-5 and TRBJ2-1, is DARVTQTPRHKVTEMGQEVTMRCQPILGHNTVFWYRQTMMQGLELLAYFRNRAPLDDSGMPKDRFSAEMPDATLATLKIQPSEPRDSAVYFCASGLVAGVSYNEQFFGPGTRLTVL.

The chain is built from TRBV11-2 and TRBJ2-7, with D tentatively TRBD1 (6 bases). Trimming took 1 base from V and 4 from J, leaving 20 bases between them. Germline V gene data show CDR1 as SGHAT and CDR2 as FQNNGV. The CDR3 extends over 17 amino acids. This CDR3 is CASSLAPAFRGGYEQYF. DNA of the CDR3: TGTGCCAGCAGCTTAGCTCCTGCATTCAGGGGTGGTTACGAGCAGTACTTC.

The chain uses TRBV10-3 and TRBJ2-3, with D unclear. In germline, CDR1 is ENHRY, CDR2 SYGVKD. Trimming removed 3 bases at V and 0 bases at J, with 7 bases between. CDR3 length equals 14 residues. CDR3 protein: CAISEPGSTDTQYF. DNA for the CDR3: TGTGCCATCAGTGAACCGGGTAGCACAGATACGCAGTATTTT.

The V and J genes are TRBV11-2 and TRBJ2-7, with D perhaps matching TRBD1 (6 bases). Germline CDR1 SGHAT, CDR2 FQNNGV. Trimming stripped 3 bases from V and 6 bases from J, with 15 bases between. This CDR3 comprises 14 residues. The CDR3 reads CASSLGHPSFEQYF. The CDR3 DNA sequence: TGTGCCAGCAGCTTGGGACACCCTTCGTTCGAGCAGTACTTC.

J is TRBJ2-1 and V is TRBV2; no firm D call. Germline CDR1 and CDR2: SNHLY and FYNNEI. This CDR3 has 12 residues. The germline V and J ends were trimmed by 7 bases and 4 bases, with 8 bases remaining between them. CDR3 sequence reads: CASTARYNEQFF. The DNA of the CDR3 is TGTGCCAGCACGGCCAGATACAATGAGCAGTTCTTC.